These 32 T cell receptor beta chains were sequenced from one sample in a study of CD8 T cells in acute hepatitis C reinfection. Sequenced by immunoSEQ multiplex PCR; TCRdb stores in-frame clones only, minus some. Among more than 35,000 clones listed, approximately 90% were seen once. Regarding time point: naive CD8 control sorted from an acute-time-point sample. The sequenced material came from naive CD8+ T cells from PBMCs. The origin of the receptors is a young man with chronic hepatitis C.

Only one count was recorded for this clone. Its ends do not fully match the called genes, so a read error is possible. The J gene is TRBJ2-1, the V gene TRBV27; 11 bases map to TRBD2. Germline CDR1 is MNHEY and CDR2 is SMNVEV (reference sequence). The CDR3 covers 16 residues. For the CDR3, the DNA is TGTGTCAGCAGTCCCACTAGCGGGAGTCGCTACAATGAGCAGTTCTTC. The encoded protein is CVSSPTSGSRYNEQFF.

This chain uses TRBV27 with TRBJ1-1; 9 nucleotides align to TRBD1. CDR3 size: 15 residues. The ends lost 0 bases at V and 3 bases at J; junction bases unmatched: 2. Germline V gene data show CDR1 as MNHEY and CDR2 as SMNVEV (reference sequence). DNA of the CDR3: TGTGCCAGCAGTTTATCGACAGGGGGAGACACTGAAGCTTTCTTT. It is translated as CASSLSTGGDTEAFF.

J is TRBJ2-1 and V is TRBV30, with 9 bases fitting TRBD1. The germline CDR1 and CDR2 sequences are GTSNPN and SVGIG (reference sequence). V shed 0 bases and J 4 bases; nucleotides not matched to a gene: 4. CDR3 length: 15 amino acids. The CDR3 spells CAWSVPGQGYNEQFF. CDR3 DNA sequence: TGTGCCTGGAGTGTACCGGGACAGGGTTACAATGAGCAGTTCTTC.

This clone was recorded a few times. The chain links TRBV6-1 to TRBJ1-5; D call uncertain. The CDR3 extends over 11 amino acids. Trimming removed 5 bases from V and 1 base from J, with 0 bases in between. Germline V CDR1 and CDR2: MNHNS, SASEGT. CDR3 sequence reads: CASSSNQPQHF. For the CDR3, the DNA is TGTGCCAGCAGTAGCAATCAGCCCCAGCATTTT.

CDR3: CASSLGLAGGIDEQYF. The CDR3 bases are TGCGCCAGCAGCTTGGGGCTAGCGGGAGGTATCGACGAGCAGTACTTC. This chain links TRBV5-1 with TRBJ2-7; TRBD2 matches at 11 bases. With V trimmed by 0 bases and J by 5 bases, 7 bases remained unmatched. The CDR3 totals 16 residues. Germline V CDR1 and CDR2: SGHRS, YFSETQ.

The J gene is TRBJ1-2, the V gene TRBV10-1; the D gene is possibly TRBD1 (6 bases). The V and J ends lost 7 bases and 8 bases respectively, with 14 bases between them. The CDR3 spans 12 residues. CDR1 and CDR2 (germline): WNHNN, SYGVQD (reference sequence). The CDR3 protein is CASKQGGVGYTF. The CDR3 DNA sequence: TGCGCCAGCAAACAGGGAGGGGTAGGCTACACCTTC.

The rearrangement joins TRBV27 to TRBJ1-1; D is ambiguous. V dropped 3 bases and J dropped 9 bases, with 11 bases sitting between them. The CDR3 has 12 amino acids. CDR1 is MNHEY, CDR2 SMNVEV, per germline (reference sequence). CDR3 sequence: CASSFPGQQAFF. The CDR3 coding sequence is TGTGCCAGCAGTTTTCCAGGCCAACAAGCTTTCTTT.

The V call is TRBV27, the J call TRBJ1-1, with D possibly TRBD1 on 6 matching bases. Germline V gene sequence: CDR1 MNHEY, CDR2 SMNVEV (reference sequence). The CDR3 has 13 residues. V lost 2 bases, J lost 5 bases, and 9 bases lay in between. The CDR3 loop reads CASSLGQTTEAFF. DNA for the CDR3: TGTGCCAGCAGTTTAGGACAGACTACTGAAGCTTTCTTT.

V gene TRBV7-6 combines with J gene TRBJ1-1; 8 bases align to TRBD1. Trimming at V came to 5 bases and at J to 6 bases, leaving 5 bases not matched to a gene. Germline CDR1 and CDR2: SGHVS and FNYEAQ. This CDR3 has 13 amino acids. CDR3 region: CASSDGQGPEAFF. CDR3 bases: TGTGCCAGCAGCGACGGACAGGGACCTGAAGCTTTCTTT.

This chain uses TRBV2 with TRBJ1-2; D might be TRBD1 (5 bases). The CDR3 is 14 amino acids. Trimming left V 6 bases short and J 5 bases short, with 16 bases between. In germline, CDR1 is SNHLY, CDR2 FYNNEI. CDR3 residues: CASRAGTDFYGYTF. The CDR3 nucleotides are TGTGCCAGCAGGGCCGGGACTGACTTTTATGGCTACACCTTC.

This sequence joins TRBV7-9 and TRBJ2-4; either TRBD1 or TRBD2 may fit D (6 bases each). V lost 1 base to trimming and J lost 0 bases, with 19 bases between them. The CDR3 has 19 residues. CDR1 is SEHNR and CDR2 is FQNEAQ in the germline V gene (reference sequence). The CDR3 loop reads CASSLGGATEQLAKNIQYF. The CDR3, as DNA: TGTGCCAGCAGCTTAGGGGGGGCGACAGAGCAGCTAGCCAAAAACATTCAGTACTTC.

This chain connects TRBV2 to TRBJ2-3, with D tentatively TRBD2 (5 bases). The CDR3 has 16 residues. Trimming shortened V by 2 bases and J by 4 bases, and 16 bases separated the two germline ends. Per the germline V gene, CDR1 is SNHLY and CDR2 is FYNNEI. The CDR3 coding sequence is TGTGCCAGCAGTGAAATGACCCTACTAGTAGCAGATACGCAGTATTTT. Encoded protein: CASSEMTLLVADTQYF.

The CDR3 DNA follows: TGTGCCAGCAGCCGTTTATTTCCCGGGACAGGACTATTCAATGAGCAGTTCTTC. This gives the protein CASSRLFPGTGLFNEQFF. V gene TRBV7-6 combines with J gene TRBJ2-1, with 8 positions matching TRBD1. This CDR3 is 18 amino acids long. The V gene end was trimmed by 5 bases and the J gene end by 6 bases; junction bases not matched to a gene: 18. Germline CDR1 reads SGHVS; CDR2 reads FNYEAQ.

CDR3 sequence reads: CTGSGQVHGYTF. As DNA, the CDR3 is TGCACCGGATCGGGACAGGTCCATGGCTACACCTTC. The J gene is TRBJ1-2, the V gene TRBV1; TRBD1, the D gene given by the table, was not confirmed from the DNA. TRBV1 is an annotated pseudogene. The CDR3 has 12 amino acids.

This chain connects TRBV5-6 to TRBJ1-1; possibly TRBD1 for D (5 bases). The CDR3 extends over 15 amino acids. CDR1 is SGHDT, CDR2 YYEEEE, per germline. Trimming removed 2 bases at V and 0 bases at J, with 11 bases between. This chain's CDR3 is CASSFFDSMNTEAFF. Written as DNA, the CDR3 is TGTGCCAGCAGCTTTTTTGACAGCATGAACACTGAAGCTTTCTTT.

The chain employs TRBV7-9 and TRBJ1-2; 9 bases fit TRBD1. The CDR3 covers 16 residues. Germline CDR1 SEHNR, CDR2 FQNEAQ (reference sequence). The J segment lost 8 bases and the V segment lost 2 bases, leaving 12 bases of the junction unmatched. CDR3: CASSLMGTGRTEGYTF. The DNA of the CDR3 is TGTGCCAGCAGCTTAATGGGGACAGGGAGGACCGAAGGCTACACCTTC.

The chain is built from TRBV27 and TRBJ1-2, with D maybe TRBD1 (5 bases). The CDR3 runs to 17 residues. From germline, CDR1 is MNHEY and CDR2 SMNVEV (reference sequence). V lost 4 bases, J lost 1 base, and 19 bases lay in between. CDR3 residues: CASSSQDDYRLNYGYTF. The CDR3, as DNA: TGTGCCAGCAGTTCACAGGACGACTACAGACTTAACTATGGCTACACCTTC.

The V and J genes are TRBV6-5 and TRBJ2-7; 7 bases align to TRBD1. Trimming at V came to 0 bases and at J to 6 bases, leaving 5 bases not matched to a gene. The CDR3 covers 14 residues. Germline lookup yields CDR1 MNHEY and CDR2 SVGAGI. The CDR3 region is CASSYSEGAGEQYF. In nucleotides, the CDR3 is TGTGCCAGCAGTTACTCAGAGGGGGCAGGCGAGCAGTACTTC.

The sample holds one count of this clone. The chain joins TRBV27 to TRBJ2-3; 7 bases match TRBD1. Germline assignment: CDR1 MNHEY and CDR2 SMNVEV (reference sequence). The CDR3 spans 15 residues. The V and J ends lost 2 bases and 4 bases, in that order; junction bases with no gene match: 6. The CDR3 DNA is TGTGCCAGCAGTTTAGCGCCAGGGGGAGCAGATACGCAGTATTTT. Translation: CASSLAPGGADTQYF.

The CDR3 loop is CASSQRTDEAFF. The DNA for the CDR3 is TGTGCCAGCAGCCAAAGGACGGATGAAGCTTTCTTT. This chain connects TRBV14 to TRBJ1-1; no clear D gene. Trimming shortened V by 2 bases and J by 7 bases, and 8 bases separated the two germline ends. Looked up from germline, CDR1 is SGHDN and CDR2 is FVKESK. The CDR3 spans 12 residues.

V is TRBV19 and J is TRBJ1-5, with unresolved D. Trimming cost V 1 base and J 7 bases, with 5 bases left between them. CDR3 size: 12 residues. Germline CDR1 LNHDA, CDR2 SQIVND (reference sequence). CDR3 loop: CASSIGAQPQHF. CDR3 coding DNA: TGTGCCAGTAGTATAGGCGCGCAGCCCCAGCATTTT.

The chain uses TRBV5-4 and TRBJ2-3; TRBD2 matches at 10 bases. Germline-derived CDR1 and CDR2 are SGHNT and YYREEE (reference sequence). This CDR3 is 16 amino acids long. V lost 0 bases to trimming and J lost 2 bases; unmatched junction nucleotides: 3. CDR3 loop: CASSLGSGGPTDTQYF. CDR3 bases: TGTGCCAGCAGCTTGGGTAGCGGGGGGCCCACAGATACGCAGTATTTT.

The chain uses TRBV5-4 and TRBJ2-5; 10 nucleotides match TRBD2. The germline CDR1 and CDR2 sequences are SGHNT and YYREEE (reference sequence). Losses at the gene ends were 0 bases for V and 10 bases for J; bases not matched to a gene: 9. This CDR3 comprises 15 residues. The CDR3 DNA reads TGTGCCAGCAGCTTGGGTGGGACTAGCGTTGGGGACCAGTACTTC. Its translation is CASSLGGTSVGDQYF. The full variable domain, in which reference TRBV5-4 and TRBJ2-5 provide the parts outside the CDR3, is ETGVTQSPTHLIKTRGQQVTLRCSSQSGHNTVSWYQQALGQGPQFIFQYYREEENGRGNFPPRFSGLQFPNYSSELNVNALELDDSALYLCASSLGGTSVGDQYFGPGTRLLVL.

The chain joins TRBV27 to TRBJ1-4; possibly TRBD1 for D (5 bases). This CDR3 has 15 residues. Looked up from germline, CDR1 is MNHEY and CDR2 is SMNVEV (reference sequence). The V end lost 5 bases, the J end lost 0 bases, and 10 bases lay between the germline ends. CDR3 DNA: TGTGCCAGCAGTAGGGACTTCGCAACTAATGAAAAACTGTTTTTT. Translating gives CASSRDFATNEKLFF.

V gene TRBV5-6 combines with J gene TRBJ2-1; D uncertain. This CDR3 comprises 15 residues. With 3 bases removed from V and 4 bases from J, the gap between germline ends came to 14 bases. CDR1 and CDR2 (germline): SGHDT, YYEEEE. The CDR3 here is CASSSGSGPYNEQFF. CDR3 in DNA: TGTGCCAGCAGCTCAGGTTCCGGGCCGTACAATGAGCAGTTCTTC. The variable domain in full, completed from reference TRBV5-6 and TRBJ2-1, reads DAGVTQSPTHLIKTRGQQVTLRCSPKSGHDTVSWYQQALGQGPQFIFQYYEEEERQRGNFPDRFSGHQFPNYSSELNVNALLLGDSALYLCASSSGSGPYNEQFFGPGTRLTVL.

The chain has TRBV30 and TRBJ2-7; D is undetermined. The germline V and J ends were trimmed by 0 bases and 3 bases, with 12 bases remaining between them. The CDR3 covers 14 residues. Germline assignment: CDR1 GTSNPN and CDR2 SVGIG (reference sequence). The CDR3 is CAWSVLGSSYEQYF. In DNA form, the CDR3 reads TGTGCCTGGAGTGTACTCGGCTCGAGCTACGAGCAGTACTTC.

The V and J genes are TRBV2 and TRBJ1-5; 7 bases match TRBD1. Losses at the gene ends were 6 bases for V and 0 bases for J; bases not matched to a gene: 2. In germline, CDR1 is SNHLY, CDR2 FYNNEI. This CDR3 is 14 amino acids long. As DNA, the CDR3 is TGTGCCAGCAGGGGACAGTTTAGCAATCAGCCCCAGCATTTT. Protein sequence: CASRGQFSNQPQHF. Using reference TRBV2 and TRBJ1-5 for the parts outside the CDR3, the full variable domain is EPEVTQTPSHQVTQMGQEVILRCVPISNHLYFYWYRQILGQKVEFLVSFYNNEISEKSEIFDDQFSVERPDGSNFTLKIRSTKLEDSAMYFCASRGQFSNQPQHFGDGTRLSIL.

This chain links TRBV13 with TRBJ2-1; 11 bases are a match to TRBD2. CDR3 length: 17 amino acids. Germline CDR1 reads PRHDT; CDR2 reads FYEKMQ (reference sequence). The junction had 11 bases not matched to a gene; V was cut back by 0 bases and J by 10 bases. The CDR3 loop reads CASSLGGLLAGGGEQFF. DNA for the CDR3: TGTGCCAGCAGCTTAGGGGGCCTCCTAGCGGGAGGAGGGGAGCAGTTCTTC.

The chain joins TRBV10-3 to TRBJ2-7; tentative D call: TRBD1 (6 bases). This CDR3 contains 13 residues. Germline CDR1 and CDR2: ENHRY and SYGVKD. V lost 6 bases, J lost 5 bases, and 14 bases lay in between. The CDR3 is CAIRTGIGNEQYF. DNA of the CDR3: TGTGCCATCAGAACAGGGATCGGTAACGAGCAGTACTTC.

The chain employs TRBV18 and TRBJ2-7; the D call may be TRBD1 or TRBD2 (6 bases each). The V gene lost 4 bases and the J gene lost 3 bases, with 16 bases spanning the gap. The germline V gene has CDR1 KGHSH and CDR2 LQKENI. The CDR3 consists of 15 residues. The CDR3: CASSRAVGGFYEQYF. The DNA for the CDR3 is TGTGCCAGCTCACGTGCCGTGGGGGGCTTCTACGAGCAGTACTTC.

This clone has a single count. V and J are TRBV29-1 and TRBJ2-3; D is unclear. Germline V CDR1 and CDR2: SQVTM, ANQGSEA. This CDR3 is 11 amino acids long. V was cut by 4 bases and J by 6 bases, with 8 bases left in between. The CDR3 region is CSVAAPDTQYF. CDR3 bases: TGCAGCGTTGCGGCTCCGGATACGCAGTATTTT.

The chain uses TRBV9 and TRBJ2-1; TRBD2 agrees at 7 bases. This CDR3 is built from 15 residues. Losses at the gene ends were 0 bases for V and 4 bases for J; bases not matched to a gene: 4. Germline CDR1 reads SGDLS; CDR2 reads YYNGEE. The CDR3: CASSVELAAYNEQFF. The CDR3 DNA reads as TGTGCCAGCAGCGTAGAGCTAGCGGCGTACAATGAGCAGTTCTTC.